One sample yielded the 9 T cell receptor beta chains listed below, sequenced in a study of blood T cell repertoires in COVID-19. Generated by immunoSEQ multiplex PCR, the TCRdb table keeps only in-frame clones and is missing some. Of just over 250,000 clones in the sample, around 80% were seen once. The sample was PBMCs or T cells enriched from blood (not recorded which). These receptors were collected from a young man with acute COVID-19.

V usage is TRBV7-2 and J usage is TRBJ1-6; possible D gene TRBD1, 6 bases. The CDR3 is made up of 15 amino acids. Germline loops: CDR1 SGHTA, CDR2 FQGNSA. Trimming removed 5 bases at V and 9 bases at J, with 17 bases between. The CDR3 protein is CASSPQGVRGSPLHF. For the CDR3, the DNA is TGTGCCAGCAGCCCTCAAGGGGTCAGGGGTTCACCCCTCCACTTT.

The CDR3, as DNA: TGTGCCAGCAGTGGCCGGGACAGAGATTCTGGGGCCAACGTCCTGACTTTC. Residues: CASSGRDRDSGANVLTF. The V and J genes are TRBV6-1 and TRBJ2-6, with 7 bases lining up with TRBD1. The trim removed 4 bases at V and 1 base at J, leaving 7 bases unmatched. CDR3 length: 17 residues. Germline V CDR1 and CDR2: MNHNS, SASEGT.

The chain has TRBV13 and TRBJ1-1, with TRBD1 identical over 7 bases. Germline CDR1 and CDR2: PRHDT and FYEKMQ (reference sequence). The junction had 8 bases not matched to a gene; V was cut back by 8 bases and J by 5 bases. This CDR3 is 13 amino acids long. For the CDR3, the DNA is TGTGCCAGCGCTGCAGGGGGTTGGACTGAAGCTTTCTTT. Translating it yields CASAAGGWTEAFF. Full variable domain (remainder filled in from reference TRBV13 and TRBJ1-1): AAGVIQSPRHLIKEKRETATLKCYPIPRHDTVYWYQQGPGQDPQFLISFYEKMQSDKGSIPDRFSAQQFSDYHSELNMSSLELGDSALYFCASAAGGWTEAFFGQGTRLTVV.

The table lists this clone with a count of one. The chain employs TRBV18 and TRBJ2-3, with 11 bases lining up with TRBD1. Germline CDR1 KGHSH, CDR2 LQKENI. With V trimmed by 3 bases and J by 4 bases, 6 bases remained unmatched. The CDR3 loop spans 16 amino acids. The DNA for the CDR3 is TGTGCCAGCTCACCCGGACAGGGGGCTGTTGCAGATACGCAGTATTTT. Its protein is CASSPGQGAVADTQYF.

The V gene is TRBV5-6, the J gene TRBJ2-5; unclear D gene. The germline V and J ends were trimmed by 6 bases and 2 bases, with 5 bases remaining between them. Germline V gives CDR1 SGHDT, CDR2 YYEEEE. The CDR3 has 11 amino acids. CDR3 DNA sequence: TGTGCCAGCACCCAGCAAGAGACCCAGTACTTC. It translates to CASTQQETQYF. Drawing the rest from reference TRBV5-6 and TRBJ2-5, the complete variable domain is DAGVTQSPTHLIKTRGQQVTLRCSPKSGHDTVSWYQQALGQGPQFIFQYYEEEERQRGNFPDRFSGHQFPNYSSELNVNALLLGDSALYLCASTQQETQYFGPGTRLLVL.

This clone was counted between two and nine times. This sequence joins TRBV18 and TRBJ1-6, with D possibly TRBD1 on 5 matching bases. The germline gives CDR1 KGHSH, CDR2 LQKENI. V was pared by 6 bases and J by 8 bases, with 14 bases between. CDR3 length equals 14 residues. As DNA, the CDR3 is TGTGCCAGCTCCCCGATGGGGCTGGATTCACCCCTCCACTTT. As protein: CASSPMGLDSPLHF.

The chain joins TRBV4-1 to TRBJ2-6; 7 bases fit TRBD1. The V and J ends lost 6 bases and 4 bases, in that order; junction bases with no gene match: 9. Germline CDR1 reads MGHRA; CDR2 reads YSYEKL. The CDR3 totals 16 residues. For the CDR3, the DNA is TGCGCCAGCAGTGCCCCGACAGGGAGCGGGGCCAACGTCCTGACTTTC. Amino acids: CASSAPTGSGANVLTF.

This CDR3 reads CASSDYSGYGYTF. The CDR3 DNA reads as TGTGCCAGCAGTGACTATTCCGGGTATGGCTACACCTTC. The rearrangement links TRBV6-4 to TRBJ1-2; D unclear. The CDR3 covers 13 residues. Germline V gives CDR1 MRHNA, CDR2 SNTAGT. V lost 1 base and J 5 bases, leaving 8 bases between the germline ends.

The chain joins TRBV10-3 to TRBJ1-5, with D perhaps matching TRBD1 (5 bases). Trimming removed 1 base from V and 7 bases from J, with 14 bases in between. Germline values: CDR1 ENHRY, CDR2 SYGVKD. This CDR3 has 15 amino acids. The CDR3 loop reads CAISEWGDGPQPQHF. In nucleotides, the CDR3 is TGTGCCATCAGTGAGTGGGGGGACGGCCCCCAGCCCCAGCATTTT.